The present T cell receptor beta chain was sequenced within a study of blood T cell repertoires in COVID-19. This CDR3 contains 12 residues. The ends were cut back, 6 bases at V and 0 bases at J, with 6 bases in the middle. The germline V gene encodes CDR1 SQVTM and CDR2 ANQGSEA. Produced via immunoSEQ multiplex PCR; TCRdb's table is partial and in-frame only. This table holds some 260,000 clones, under 90% found once. This clone has only a few counts. This clonotype was sampled from a man aged 30-40 years with acute COVID-19. Sequenced sample: PBMCs or T cells enriched from blood (not recorded which). This rearrangement joins TRBV29-1 to TRBJ1-3; D not resolved. The CDR3 DNA sequence: TGCAGCGTAAAATACTCTGGAAACACCATATATTTT. Translation: CSVKYSGNTIYF.